This TCR beta chain emerged from a study of blood T cell repertoires in COVID-19. Background on the study: Sample material is recorded as cDNA or gDNA derived from T cells, B-cell-depleted T cells, or PBMCs.

Here immunoSEQ multiplex PCR was the method, and the copy in TCRdb shows in-frame clones only, minus some. The sample has some 110,000 clones; around 90% are singletons. V shed 1 base and J 3 bases; nucleotides not matched to a gene: 9. There are 16 residues in the CDR3. Germline loops: CDR1 SNHLY, CDR2 FYNNEI. The sample was peripheral blood. The receptor was derived from a human donor in a cohort sampled during active COVID-19. V gene TRBV2 combines with J gene TRBJ2-7; 7 positions match TRBD1. CDR3 protein: CASSEGGAGTDYEQYF. The CDR3 bases are TGTGCCAGCAGTGAAGGGGGAGCCGGGACAGACTACGAGCAGTACTTC.